This T cell receptor beta chain was identified in a study of T-cell memory formation after mild COVID-19. Study as a whole: There were largely donor-specific TCR clusters. Study-wide results and caveats: Whereas later expanders leaned CD4+, clones contracting day 15 to 85 showed a balanced CD4/CD8 makeup. Unconfirmed was the SARS-CoV-2 specificity of second-wave clones that peaked on day 37.

Per the germline V gene, CDR1 is SEHNR and CDR2 is FQNEAQ (reference sequence). The CDR3 has 16 residues. V gave up 1 base and J gave up 1 base, with 13 bases separating them. Using its own MiXCR run on the 5' RACE reads, TCRdb lists one record per CDR3 protein. The sample includes 450,000 or so distinct CDR3 sequences, over 15% of them seen just once. With regard to this clonotype: Its antigen is not known.

The chain couples TRBV7-9 to TRBJ2-5; a possible D gene is TRBD1 (6 bases). This receptor was taken from an adult woman who had mild COVID-19 (a few samples of this study predate the infection). Cell type and time point are not known. Sequenced material: PBMCs or a T cell subset sorted from them (not recorded which). The CDR3 DNA follows: TGTGCCAGCAGCTTAGGGTACTGGGACACCCAAGAGACCCAGTACTTC. It encodes CASSLGYWDTQETQYF.